Following are 27 T cell receptor beta chains from one sample sequenced in a study of cytomegalovirus exposure and HLA in healthy donors (dated 2017 in TCRdb). Library prep was done by the immunoSEQ multiplex PCR assay. The multiplex PCR relied on a mix of 60 forward primers for TCR Vbeta segments and 13 reverse primers for TCR Jbeta segments. Held by TCRdb, this immuneACCESS table contains in-frame sequences only and omits some clones. Under half of the omission traces to an unresolved V gene where checked; the cause of the rest is unknown. This sample holds 130,000 or so clones; roughly four fifths were observed only once. Roughly 3.2% of the sample lies in the top ten. Sequences were obtained from PBMCs. Source of these receptors: a man aged 18 to 30 in good health and CMV-seropositive.

V and J are TRBV5-1 and TRBJ2-1, with D perhaps matching TRBD2 (6 bases). CDR3 length: 16 residues. The V end lost 3 bases, the J end lost 4 bases, and 17 bases lay between the germline ends. CDR1 SGHRS and CDR2 YFSETQ come from the germline V gene. The chain's CDR3 is CASSSPGTLIYNEQFF. The CDR3, as DNA: TGCGCCAGCAGCTCTCCCGGGACTTTGATTTACAATGAGCAGTTCTTC.

The gene calls are TRBV9 and TRBJ2-7, with TRBD2 matching 8 bases. The J segment lost 5 bases and the V segment lost 3 bases, leaving 7 bases of the junction unmatched. The CDR3 length is 14 residues. The germline V gene has CDR1 SGDLS and CDR2 YYNGEE. The CDR3 sequence: CASSGSGSLDEQYF. DNA of the CDR3: TGTGCCAGCAGCGGGAGCGGGAGCTTGGACGAGCAGTACTTC.

The V gene is TRBV30, the J gene TRBJ2-3; 7 bases are shared with TRBD2. This CDR3 region has 14 residues. Germline-derived CDR1 and CDR2 are GTSNPN and SVGIG (reference sequence). V trimming: 1 base; J trimming: 3 bases; junction bases outside the gene matches: 4. CDR3 in amino acids: CAWSGGGGTDTQYF. In DNA, the CDR3 is TGTGCCTGGAGTGGCGGCGGGGGTACAGATACGCAGTATTTT.

This clone came up a few times. The chain is built from TRBV9 and TRBJ2-3; a possible D gene is TRBD1 (5 bases). Trimming cost V 0 bases and J 0 bases, with 11 bases left between them. The CDR3 is made up of 16 amino acids. Germline CDR1 SGDLS, CDR2 YYNGEE. The CDR3 DNA sequence: TGTGCCAGCAGCGTAGGACAGATATCTAGCACAGATACGCAGTATTTT. Translation: CASSVGQISSTDTQYF.

This chain uses TRBV28 with TRBJ1-4, with a tentative D call TRBD1 (5 bases). CDR3 length: 11 amino acids. Trimming removed 5 bases from V and 11 bases from J, with 9 bases in between. Germline V gene lookup returns CDR1 MDHEN and CDR2 SYDVKM. The CDR3 nucleotides read TGTGCCAGCAGTCCCCGACAGAAACTGTTTTTT. Protein: CASSPRQKLFF.

The chain carries TRBV12-5 and TRBJ1-1; 12 bases agree with TRBD1. Germline lookup yields CDR1 LGHNT and CDR2 FRNRAP. The trim removed 2 bases at V and 1 base at J, leaving 8 bases unmatched. CDR3 size: 18 residues. The CDR3 DNA reads TGTGCTAGTGGTTTGAGGGGACAGGGGGCTCGGGGGAACACTGAAGCTTTCTTT. It specifies CASGLRGQGARGNTEAFF.

This sequence joins TRBV6-1 and TRBJ2-4, with 8 bases fitting TRBD1. V was pared by 4 bases and J by 1 base, with 6 bases of the junction left unmatched. This CDR3 contains 16 residues. Per germline, CDR1 MNHNS and CDR2 SASEGT. CDR3 sequence: CASSGGTGTAKNIQYF. The CDR3 DNA sequence: TGTGCCAGCAGTGGCGGGACAGGTACCGCCAAAAACATTCAGTACTTC.

The chain links TRBV6-6 to TRBJ2-5; 9 positions match TRBD1. Germline assignment: CDR1 MNHNY and CDR2 SVGAGI (reference sequence). CDR3 size: 13 residues. The V gene end was trimmed by 4 bases and the J gene end by 5 bases; junction bases not matched to a gene: 2. In DNA form, the CDR3 reads TGTGCCAGCAGTTCGGGGACAGGGGAGACCCAGTACTTC. The encoded protein is CASSSGTGETQYF.

V is TRBV10-3 and J is TRBJ1-5; TRBD1 matches at 7 bases. The CDR3 has 15 residues. V dropped 4 bases and J dropped 0; count of bases not matched to a gene: 3. CDR1 is ENHRY, CDR2 SYGVKD, per germline. This CDR3 is CAISGGTVSNQPQHF. The CDR3 region has the DNA TGTGCCATCAGTGGAGGGACAGTTAGCAATCAGCCCCAGCATTTT.

The rearrangement joins TRBV5-5 to TRBJ2-1, with D possibly being TRBD1 (5 bases). The V end was cut by 1 base, the J end by 8 bases, with 13 bases between. The CDR3 runs 14 residues. Germline V lookup: CDR1 SGHKS, CDR2 YYEKEE (reference sequence). CDR3 sequence (DNA): TGTGCCAGCAGCTTGTGGGGCCCCGAGTATGAGCAGTTCTTC. Its translation is CASSLWGPEYEQFF.

CDR3 sequence: CASSSSRASGSYEQYF. The CDR3 coding sequence is TGTGCCAGCAGCTCCTCTCGTGCTAGCGGGAGCTACGAGCAGTACTTC. This rearrangement joins TRBV7-8 to TRBJ2-5; 10 nucleotides line up with TRBD2. The DNA matches TRBJ2-7 better at its end, which makes the J call doubtful. The V gene's germline CDR1 is SGHVS and CDR2 FQNEAQ. The CDR3 consists of 16 residues.

This clone has only one observation. In DNA form, the CDR3 reads TGCAGCGTTGCCTCGACAGGGGGCAGGGAGCAGTACTTC. This sequence encodes CSVASTGGREQYF. The chain joins TRBV29-1 to TRBJ2-7; 10 nucleotides agree with TRBD1. CDR3 length: 13 amino acids. Per germline, CDR1 SQVTM and CDR2 ANQGSEA. V gave up 4 bases and J gave up 7 bases; unmatched junction bases: 7.

The rearrangement uses TRBV7-6 and TRBJ2-5, with 10 bases identical to TRBD2. Germline CDR1 and CDR2: SGHVS and FNYEAQ. Germline trimming cut 7 bases from V and 3 bases from J; bases unmatched to any gene: 8. The CDR3 loop spans 15 amino acids. The CDR3 DNA reads TGTGCCAGCACCCCAAGCGGGAGGGCCGAAGAGACCCAGTACTTC. Amino acid sequence: CASTPSGRAEETQYF.

The chain couples TRBV6-5 to TRBJ1-2, with a tentative D call TRBD1 (5 bases). This CDR3 spans 13 amino acids. V shed 2 bases and J shed 4 bases, with 8 bases lying between them. CDR1 is MNHEY and CDR2 is SVGAGI in the germline V gene. In DNA, the CDR3 is TGTGCCAGCAGTTACGCGGGGACCTATGGCTACACCTTC. Translation gives CASSYAGTYGYTF.

This chain uses TRBV9 with TRBJ1-4; 7 nucleotides align to TRBD1. CDR1 SGDLS and CDR2 YYNGEE come from the germline V gene. Losses at the gene ends were 0 bases for V and 3 bases for J; bases not matched to a gene: 2. This CDR3 region has 15 residues. This CDR3 reads CASSVEGAANEKLFF. Written as DNA, the CDR3 is TGTGCCAGCAGCGTAGAGGGGGCCGCTAATGAAAAACTGTTTTTT.

The chain couples TRBV19 to TRBJ2-1; the match to TRBD2 covers 10 bases. J lost 2 bases, V lost 7 bases, and 5 bases had no gene match. The CDR3 runs 15 residues. CDR1 LNHDA and CDR2 SQIVND come from the germline V gene (reference sequence). As DNA, the CDR3 is TGTGCCAGTACTGCTAGCGGGAGTACCTACAATGAGCAGTTCTTC. This gives the protein CASTASGSTYNEQFF.

In nucleotides, the CDR3 is TGCGCCAGCAGCCAAGAAGGCGGGAGCGTGGTGGCTGAGCAGTTCTTC. Residues: CASSQEGGSVVAEQFF. V is TRBV4-1 and J is TRBJ2-1, with TRBD2 identical over 7 bases. Germline V lookup: CDR1 MGHRA, CDR2 YSYEKL. There are 16 residues in the CDR3. V dropped 0 bases and J dropped 9; count of bases not matched to a gene: 11.

This rearrangement joins TRBV18 to TRBJ1-1, with 11 nucleotides matching TRBD1. J gave up 10 bases and V 3 bases, and 10 bases lay outside the gene matches. This CDR3 has 15 amino acids. Germline CDR1 reads KGHSH; CDR2 reads LQKENI. The CDR3 DNA sequence: TGTGCCAGCTCACCTTCCGAGGACAGGGGGCGCGGAGCTTTCTTT. This encodes CASSPSEDRGRGAFF.

This clone has only a few counts. J is TRBJ2-1 and V is TRBV19; the D gene is possibly TRBD1 (5 bases). CDR1 is LNHDA, CDR2 SQIVND, per germline (reference sequence). The CDR3 is made up of 15 amino acids. Trimming removed 1 base from V and 3 bases from J, with 10 bases in between. As DNA, the CDR3 is TGTGCCAGTAGTATAGGGGGCGGAAACTACAATGAGCAGTTCTTC. Protein product: CASSIGGGNYNEQFF.

V and J are TRBV5-1 and TRBJ1-1; maybe TRBD1 (6 bases). Looked up from germline, CDR1 is SGHRS and CDR2 is YFSETQ. This CDR3 comprises 14 residues. V lost 2 bases and J 3 bases, leaving 11 bases between the germline ends. DNA of the CDR3: TGCGCCAGCAGCTTAGAACAGGGTTACACTGAAGCTTTCTTT. Protein: CASSLEQGYTEAFF.

The chain combines TRBV30 with TRBJ2-7; D is uncertain. Trimming removed 0 bases from V and 11 bases from J, with 11 bases in between. The CDR3 is 11 amino acids. CDR1 and CDR2 from the germline V gene are GTSNPN and SVGIG (reference sequence). The CDR3 region is CAWSVSEVEYF. In DNA, the CDR3 is TGTGCCTGGAGTGTTTCAGAGGTGGAGTACTTC.

The genes are TRBV5-4 and TRBJ2-1; D not resolved. This CDR3 spans 14 amino acids. V was pared by 1 base and J by 1 base, with 6 bases between. CDR1 and CDR2 (germline): SGHNT, YYREEE (reference sequence). The DNA of the CDR3 is TGTGCCAGCAGCTTGAGGAGTTCCTACAATGAGCAGTTCTTC. It codes for CASSLRSSYNEQFF.

The chain has TRBV5-6 and TRBJ1-2, with D unclear. Trimming removed 0 bases from V and 13 bases from J, with 19 bases in between. Per germline, CDR1 SGHDT and CDR2 YYEEEE. This CDR3 has 14 amino acids. The CDR3 DNA reads TGTGCCAGCAGCTTGGTCCTTAATAAAGCCTCCCCCACCTTC. This sequence encodes CASSLVLNKASPTF. The variable domain in full, with the rest retrieved from reference TRBV5-6 and TRBJ1-2, is DAGVTQSPTHLIKTRGQQVTLRCSPKSGHDTVSWYQQALGQGPQFIFQYYEEEERQRGNFPDRFSGHQFPNYSSELNVNALLLGDSALYLCASSLVLNKASPTFGSGTRLTVV.

This sequence joins TRBV30 and TRBJ1-3; 7 bases align to TRBD1. Germline assignment: CDR1 GTSNPN and CDR2 SVGIG (reference sequence). The CDR3 loop spans 14 amino acids. V dropped 5 bases and J dropped 2; count of bases not matched to a gene: 6. The DNA for the CDR3 is TGTGCCTGGGGCCACAGGGGAACTGGAAACACCATATATTTT. Translation: CAWGHRGTGNTIYF. The whole variable domain, filled in from reference TRBV30 and TRBJ1-3, reads SQTIHQWPATLVQPVGSPLSLECTVEGTSNPNLYWYRQAAGRGLQLLFYSVGIGQISSEVPQNLSASRPQDRQFILSSKKLLLSDSGFYLCAWGHRGTGNTIYFGEGSWLTVV.

The V and J genes are TRBV7-8 and TRBJ2-1, with 8 positions matching TRBD2. Germline V lookup: CDR1 SGHVS, CDR2 FQNEAQ. The CDR3 is 17 amino acids. After removal of 1 base from V and 8 bases from J, the junction contained 13 bases not matched to a gene. The chain's CDR3 is CASSLEWRKREWYEQFF. The CDR3 coding sequence is TGTGCCAGCAGCTTAGAGTGGAGAAAGCGGGAGTGGTATGAGCAGTTCTTC.

The rearrangement uses TRBV28 and TRBJ1-2; D not resolved. There are 13 residues in the CDR3. From germline, CDR1 is MDHEN and CDR2 SYDVKM. Deletions cut 5 bases from V and 8 bases from J, with 15 bases between. Here the CDR3 DNA reads TGTGCCAGCAGTATTCGGGGATTTGCGGGCTACACCTTC. Encoded protein: CASSIRGFAGYTF.

The count of this clone is one. The rearrangement uses TRBV28 and TRBJ2-7, with TRBD2 matching 7 bases. CDR3 length: 15 amino acids. CDR1 MDHEN and CDR2 SYDVKM come from the germline V gene. V dropped 7 bases and J dropped 2; count of bases not matched to a gene: 11. The DNA for the CDR3 is TGTGCCAGCACCCCCGGCGGCAGCGGGACCTACGAGCAGTACTTC. This sequence encodes CASTPGGSGTYEQYF.